The 29 T cell receptor beta chains below were found in one sample sequenced in a study of blood T cell repertoires in COVID-19 (dated by TCRdb to 2018 to 2020). The library was generated by the immunoSEQ multiplex PCR assay. The table was pulled from immuneACCESS by TCRdb, which kept in-frame rearrangements only. Such tables lose some clones; where checked, under half of the loss comes from unresolved V genes, and the rest has no known cause. In all, the sample holds over 150,000 clones, and approximately 90% of those were seen once. The top ten clones comprise approximately 2.1% of the sample. Sequencing used peripheral blood. These receptors were collected from a man between 18 and 35 years old who had recovered from COVID-19.

The gene calls are TRBV7-6 and TRBJ2-2, with 8 bases matching TRBD1. Germline-derived CDR1 and CDR2 are SGHVS and FNYEAQ. Losses at the gene ends were 5 bases for V and 2 bases for J; bases not matched to a gene: 7. The CDR3 has 16 residues. This CDR3 reads CASSPRQGINTGELFF. DNA of the CDR3: TGTGCCAGCAGCCCTCGACAGGGGATAAACACCGGGGAGCTGTTTTTT. Full variable domain (rest looked up from reference TRBV7-6 and TRBJ2-2): GAGVSQSPRYKVTKRGQDVALRCDPISGHVSLYWYRQALGQGPEFLTYFNYEAQQDKSGLPNDRFSAERPEGSISTLTIQRTEQRDSAMYRCASSPRQGINTGELFFGEGSRLTVL.

The DNA for the CDR3 is TGTGCCAGCAGCTTAAGCGGGAGCTCCTACAATGAGCAGTTCTTC. This encodes CASSLSGSSYNEQFF. The chain uses TRBV7-8 and TRBJ2-1; 8 bases map to TRBD2. Germline-derived CDR1 and CDR2 are SGHVS and FQNEAQ. V lost 2 bases to trimming and J lost 0 bases; unmatched junction nucleotides: 0. CDR3 length: 15 amino acids.

The V and J genes are TRBV19 and TRBJ2-1; D ambiguous. The CDR3 contains 13 residues. V shed 1 base and J shed 4 bases, with 5 bases lying between them. CDR1 is LNHDA and CDR2 is SQIVND in the germline V gene (reference sequence). The CDR3 protein is CASSIADYNEQFF. The CDR3 coding sequence is TGTGCCAGTAGTATAGCAGATTACAATGAGCAGTTCTTC.

The gene calls are TRBV7-8 and TRBJ2-7; D remains ambiguous. Germline V CDR1 and CDR2: SGHVS, FQNEAQ. The CDR3 has 13 residues. Between the trimmed V and J ends, which lost 5 bases and 2 bases, there was a span of 10 bases. The CDR3, as DNA: TGTGCCAGCAGCCTAGTAGCTGCCTACGAGCAGTACTTC. Amino acid sequence: CASSLVAAYEQYF. The full variable domain, completed using reference TRBV7-8 and TRBJ2-7, is GAGVSQSPRYKVAKRGQDVALRCDPISGHVSLFWYQQALGQGPEFLTYFQNEAQLDKSGLPSDRFFAERPEGSVSTLKIQRTQQEDSAVYLCASSLVAAYEQYFGPGTRLTVT.

The chain combines TRBV4-1 with TRBJ2-1; 13 bases match TRBD2. With V trimmed by 5 bases and J by 10 bases, 8 bases remained unmatched. The CDR3 length is 15 residues. CDR1 MGHRA and CDR2 YSYEKL come from the germline V gene. CDR3 region: CASSWGLAGPSEQFF. The DNA of the CDR3 is TGCGCCAGCAGCTGGGGACTAGCGGGACCGTCAGAGCAGTTCTTC.

This chain uses TRBV6-5 with TRBJ1-1, with D perhaps matching TRBD1 (5 bases). V was cut by 6 bases and J by 8 bases, with 10 bases left in between. The germline V gene has CDR1 MNHEY and CDR2 SVGAGI. This CDR3 is built from 11 residues. The CDR3 nucleotides read TGTGCCAGCAGGCAACGGGGGGAAGCTTTCTTT. Protein sequence: CASRQRGEAFF.

A single count supports this clone. V gene TRBV9 combines with J gene TRBJ2-1, with 12 positions matching TRBD2. The junction had 3 bases not matched to a gene; V was cut back by 2 bases and J by 3 bases. Germline V gene sequence: CDR1 SGDLS, CDR2 YYNGEE. The CDR3 loop spans 16 amino acids. CDR3 bases: TGTGCCAGCAGCGTCCGACTAGCGGGGGACTACAATGAGCAGTTCTTC. It is translated as CASSVRLAGDYNEQFF.

CDR3 nucleotide sequence: TGCAGCGTTATACAGGGGATCGATGAGCAGTTCTTC. The encoded protein is CSVIQGIDEQFF. This chain links TRBV29-1 with TRBJ2-1; 7 bases are shared with TRBD1. Losses at the gene ends were 5 bases for V and 8 bases for J; bases not matched to a gene: 6. CDR3 length: 12 residues. CDR1 is SQVTM and CDR2 is ANQGSEA in the germline V gene.

The V gene is TRBV2, the J gene TRBJ2-2; D may be TRBD2 (5 bases). V gave up 8 bases and J gave up 4 bases, with 14 bases separating them. Germline lookup yields CDR1 SNHLY and CDR2 FYNNEI. This CDR3 is built from 14 residues. CDR3 DNA: TGTGCCAGCCTTCTAGGGAGTCGCACCGGGGAGCTGTTTTTT. Residues: CASLLGSRTGELFF.

The gene calls are TRBV28 and TRBJ2-3, with TRBD1 matching over 9 bases. The junction had 12 bases not matched to a gene; V was cut back by 4 bases and J by 4 bases. The germline V gene has CDR1 MDHEN and CDR2 SYDVKM. This CDR3 is built from 17 residues. CDR3 amino acids: CASSSAGTGNRADTQYF. CDR3 in DNA: TGTGCCAGCAGTTCCGCCGGGACAGGGAATAGGGCAGATACGCAGTATTTT.

This clone was observed a few times. The genes are TRBV6-2 or TRBV6-3 and TRBJ2-3, with TRBD2 as a possible D gene (7 bases). The CDR3 is 15 amino acids. Germline V gives CDR1 MNHEY, CDR2 SVGEGT. V was cut by 1 base and J by 6 bases, with 14 bases left in between. The CDR3 nucleotides are TGTGCCAGCAGTTACTTCGGGGGGCCCCTCGATACGCAGTATTTT. This codes for CASSYFGGPLDTQYF.

The genes are TRBV14 and TRBJ1-1, with 9 bases aligning to TRBD1. V trimming: 3 bases; J trimming: 3 bases; junction bases outside the gene matches: 5. Germline V CDR1 and CDR2: SGHDN, FVKESK. The CDR3 consists of 15 residues. The CDR3 nucleotides read TGTGCCAGCAGCCAGCCCGGGACAGGGCACACTGAAGCTTTCTTT. Its protein is CASSQPGTGHTEAFF.

CDR3 bases: TGTGCCAGCGCGGTGGGTTGGAGGACTGAAGCTTTCTTT. Translated, it gives CASAVGWRTEAFF. The gene calls are TRBV27 and TRBJ1-1; no clear D. Trimming removed 8 bases at V and 5 bases at J, with 15 bases between. There are 13 residues in the CDR3. From germline, CDR1 is MNHEY and CDR2 SMNVEV (reference sequence).

The rearrangement joins TRBV4-1 to TRBJ1-1, with 7 bases that match TRBD1. V was pared by 4 bases and J by 0 bases, with 17 bases of the junction left unmatched. Looked up from germline, CDR1 is MGHRA and CDR2 is YSYEKL. The CDR3 contains 19 residues. CDR3 in amino acids: CASSPAGGGGAKMNTEAFF. For the CDR3, the DNA is TGCGCCAGCAGCCCCGCGGGGGGAGGGGGCGCAAAGATGAACACTGAAGCTTTCTTT.

This chain connects TRBV27 to TRBJ2-7, with TRBD2 matching over 9 bases. The V segment lost 5 bases and the J segment 0 bases; nucleotides outside the gene matches: 8. Looked up from germline, CDR1 is MNHEY and CDR2 is SMNVEV (reference sequence). This CDR3 region has 16 residues. In DNA form, the CDR3 reads TGTGCCAGCAGTCCCCAACTAGCGGGCCTCTCCTACGAGCAGTACTTC. Residues: CASSPQLAGLSYEQYF.

The chain is built from TRBV7-8 and TRBJ2-1; 7 bases map to TRBD2. V shed 3 bases, J shed 4 bases, and the junction held 6 bases outside the gene matches. Looked up from germline, CDR1 is SGHVS and CDR2 is FQNEAQ. CDR3 length equals 15 residues. CDR3 protein: CASSLILREYNEQFF. Here the CDR3 DNA reads TGTGCCAGCAGCTTGATACTGCGGGAGTACAATGAGCAGTTCTTC.

The chain is built from TRBV14 and TRBJ1-3; D might be TRBD1 (5 bases). The CDR3 spans 18 residues. Germline assignment: CDR1 SGHDN and CDR2 FVKESK. The ends were cut back, 0 bases at V and 0 bases at J, with 15 bases in the middle. CDR3 loop: CASSQEWGGSSSGNTIYF. For the CDR3, the DNA is TGTGCCAGCAGCCAAGAGTGGGGGGGGTCATCCTCTGGAAACACCATATATTTT.

The sample holds one count of this clone. The gene calls are TRBV19 and TRBJ2-3; D not resolved. V lost 1 base, J lost 4 bases, and 9 bases lay in between. The CDR3 is made up of 14 amino acids. CDR1 and CDR2 (germline): LNHDA, SQIVND (reference sequence). DNA of the CDR3: TGTGCCAGTAGTATAGGGCAGTCCTCAGATACGCAGTATTTT. It translates to CASSIGQSSDTQYF. The whole variable domain, remainder taken from reference TRBV19 and TRBJ2-3, is DGGITQSPKYLFRKEGQNVTLSCEQNLNHDAMYWYRQDPGQGLRLIYYSQIVNDFQKGDIAEGYSVSREKKESFPLTVTSAQKNPTAFYLCASSIGQSSDTQYFGPGTRLTVL.

A few counts support this clone. V and J are TRBV11-2 and TRBJ1-5; D remains unclear. This CDR3 is 13 amino acids long. Between the trimmed V and J ends, which lost 1 base and 6 bases, there was a span of 7 bases. Germline CDR1 SGHAT, CDR2 FQNNGV. CDR3 DNA: TGTGCCAGCAGCTTAGTCTTCGGTCAGCCCCAGCATTTT. Protein sequence: CASSLVFGQPQHF.

The chain carries TRBV19 and TRBJ2-3, with TRBD2 identical over 12 bases. V was pared by 10 bases and J by 3 bases, with 20 bases of the junction left unmatched. The length of the CDR3 is 19 residues. CDR1 and CDR2 (germline): LNHDA, SQIVND (reference sequence). For the CDR3, the DNA is TGTGCCACTTCGGCGCGCCAAATTGGGCTAGCGGGAGGGACAGATACGCAGTATTTT. It specifies CATSARQIGLAGGTDTQYF.

The rearrangement uses TRBV5-4 and TRBJ2-2, with D uncertain. The CDR3 consists of 13 residues. Germline lookup yields CDR1 SGHNT and CDR2 YYREEE (reference sequence). The V and J ends lost 10 bases and 2 bases respectively, with 12 bases between them. The CDR3, as DNA: TGTGCCGAATTCCTAGGAAACACCGGGGAGCTGTTTTTT. Residues: CAEFLGNTGELFF.

The V gene is TRBV5-4, the J gene TRBJ2-2; D remains ambiguous. Deletions cut 4 bases from V and 5 bases from J, with 9 bases between. Germline V gene data show CDR1 as SGHNT and CDR2 as YYREEE (reference sequence). This CDR3 contains 13 residues. The chain's CDR3 is CASSRTGTGELFF. CDR3 bases: TGTGCCAGCAGCCGTACGGGTACCGGGGAGCTGTTTTTT.

The rearrangement uses TRBV2 and TRBJ2-3; 7 bases line up with TRBD2. The CDR3 has 15 residues. The V gene's germline CDR1 is SNHLY and CDR2 FYNNEI. V dropped 2 bases and J dropped 3; count of bases not matched to a gene: 5. The CDR3 is CASSELGRRTDTQYF. CDR3 bases: TGTGCCAGCAGTGAACTCGGGAGGCGAACAGATACGCAGTATTTT.

The J gene is TRBJ2-1, the V gene TRBV6-2 or TRBV6-3; D might be TRBD1 (6 bases). Germline values: CDR1 MNHEY, CDR2 SVGEGT. The CDR3 is 15 residues long. V was trimmed by 7 bases and J by 8 bases, leaving 21 bases between them. CDR3 sequence reads: CASTPVSRGAHEQFF. The CDR3 coding sequence is TGTGCCAGCACCCCCGTGTCCAGGGGTGCTCATGAGCAGTTCTTC.

The CDR3 coding sequence is TGTGCCTGGAGTGGAGGGAGTCAGGCAGATACGCAGTATTTT. It specifies CAWSGGSQADTQYF. This chain connects TRBV30 to TRBJ2-3, with D perhaps matching TRBD2 (5 bases). The CDR3 has 14 residues. CDR1 is GTSNPN and CDR2 is SVGIG in the germline V gene (reference sequence). Trimming cost V 1 base and J 4 bases, with 12 bases left between them.

The chain is built from TRBV6-5 and TRBJ1-3; possibly TRBD1 for D (6 bases). This CDR3 is built from 13 residues. V shed 7 bases and J shed 2 bases, with 9 bases lying between them. CDR1 and CDR2 (germline): MNHEY, SVGAGI. DNA of the CDR3: TGTGCCAGCACCCGGGACACTGGAAACACCATATATTTT. This encodes CASTRDTGNTIYF.

This chain uses TRBV7-8 with TRBJ1-5; 9 bases map to TRBD1. CDR3 length: 15 amino acids. Per the germline V gene, CDR1 is SGHVS and CDR2 is FQNEAQ. The V gene end was trimmed by 1 base and the J gene end by 7 bases; junction bases not matched to a gene: 5. CDR3 sequence: CASSLGGQGNQPQHF. For the CDR3, the DNA is TGTGCCAGCAGCTTAGGGGGACAGGGTAACCAGCCCCAGCATTTT. Full variable domain (missing parts from reference TRBV7-8 and TRBJ1-5): GAGVSQSPRYKVAKRGQDVALRCDPISGHVSLFWYQQALGQGPEFLTYFQNEAQLDKSGLPSDRFFAERPEGSVSTLKIQRTQQEDSAVYLCASSLGGQGNQPQHFGDGTRLSIL.

This chain uses TRBV7-9 with TRBJ1-1; 11 bases fit TRBD1. This CDR3 contains 16 residues. Germline trimming cut 5 bases from V and 2 bases from J; bases unmatched to any gene: 7. Germline V gives CDR1 SEHNR, CDR2 FQNEAQ (reference sequence). The CDR3 protein is CASSPGQGVVNTEAFF. The CDR3, as DNA: TGTGCCAGCAGCCCGGGACAGGGGGTAGTCAACACTGAAGCTTTCTTT.

The chain carries TRBV5-1 and TRBJ2-6; 9 nucleotides align to TRBD1. CDR1 and CDR2 from the germline V gene are SGHRS and YFSETQ. Trimming at V came to 1 base and at J to 2 bases, leaving 1 base not matched to a gene. There are 16 residues in the CDR3. The CDR3 nucleotides are TGCGCCAGCAGCTTGACAGGGGGCACTGGGGCCAACGTCCTGACTTTC. Protein: CASSLTGGTGANVLTF.